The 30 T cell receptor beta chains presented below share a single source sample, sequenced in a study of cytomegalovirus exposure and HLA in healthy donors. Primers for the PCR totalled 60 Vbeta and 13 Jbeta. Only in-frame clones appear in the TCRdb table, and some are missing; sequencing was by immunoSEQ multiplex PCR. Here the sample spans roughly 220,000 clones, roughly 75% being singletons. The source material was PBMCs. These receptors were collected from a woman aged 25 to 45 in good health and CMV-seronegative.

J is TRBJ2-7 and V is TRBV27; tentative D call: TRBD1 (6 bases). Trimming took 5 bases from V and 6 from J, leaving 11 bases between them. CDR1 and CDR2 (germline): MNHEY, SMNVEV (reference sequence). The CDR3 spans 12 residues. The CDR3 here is CASSATGLEQYF. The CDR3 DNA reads TGTGCCAGCAGTGCAACAGGGCTCGAGCAGTACTTC.

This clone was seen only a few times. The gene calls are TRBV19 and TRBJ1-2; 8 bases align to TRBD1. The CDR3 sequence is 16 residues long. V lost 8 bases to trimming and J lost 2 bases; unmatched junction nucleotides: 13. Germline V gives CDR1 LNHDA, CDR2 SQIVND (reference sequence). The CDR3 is CASWGDRGRGNYGYTF. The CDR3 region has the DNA TGTGCCAGTTGGGGAGACAGGGGTAGAGGGAACTATGGCTACACCTTC.

DNA for the CDR3: TGTGCCAGCAGTTACTCCCCGGTCGGGGGCTATGGCTACACCTTC. The encoded protein is CASSYSPVGGYGYTF. The rearrangement uses TRBV6-5 and TRBJ1-2; tentative D call: TRBD1 (5 bases). CDR1 and CDR2 from the germline V gene are MNHEY and SVGAGI. CDR3 length: 15 residues. The V end lost 0 bases, the J end lost 4 bases, and 12 bases lay between the germline ends.

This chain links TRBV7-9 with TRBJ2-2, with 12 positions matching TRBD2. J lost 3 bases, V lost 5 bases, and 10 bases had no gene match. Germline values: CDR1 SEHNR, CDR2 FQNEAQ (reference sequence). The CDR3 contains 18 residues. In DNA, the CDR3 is TGTGCCAGCAGCACGAGACTAGCGGGAGAAAGGGACACCGGGGAGCTGTTTTTT. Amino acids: CASSTRLAGERDTGELFF.

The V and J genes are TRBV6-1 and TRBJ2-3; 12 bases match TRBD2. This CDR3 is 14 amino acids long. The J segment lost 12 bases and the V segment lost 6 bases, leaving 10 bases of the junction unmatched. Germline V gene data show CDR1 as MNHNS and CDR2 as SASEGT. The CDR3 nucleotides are TGTGCCAGCAGCTGGACTAGCGGGACCAGCCTACAGTATTTT. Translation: CASSWTSGTSLQYF.

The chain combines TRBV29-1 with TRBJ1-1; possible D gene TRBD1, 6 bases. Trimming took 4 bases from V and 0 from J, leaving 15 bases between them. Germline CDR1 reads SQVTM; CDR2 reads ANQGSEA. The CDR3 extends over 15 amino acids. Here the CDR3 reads CSVVTGGRVNTEAFF. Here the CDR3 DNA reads TGCAGCGTTGTAACGGGGGGCCGGGTGAACACTGAAGCTTTCTTT.

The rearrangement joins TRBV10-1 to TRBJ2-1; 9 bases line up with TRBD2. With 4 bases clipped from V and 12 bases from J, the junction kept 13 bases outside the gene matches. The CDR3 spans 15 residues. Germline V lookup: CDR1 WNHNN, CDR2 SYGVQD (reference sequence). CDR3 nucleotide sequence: TGCGCCAGCAGTGGGGCTAGCGGGACGGCTTCAGGGCAGTTCTTC. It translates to CASSGASGTASGQFF.

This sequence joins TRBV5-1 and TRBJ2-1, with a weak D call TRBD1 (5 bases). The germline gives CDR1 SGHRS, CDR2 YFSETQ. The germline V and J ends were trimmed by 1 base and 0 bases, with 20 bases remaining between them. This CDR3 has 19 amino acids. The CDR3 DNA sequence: TGCGCCAGCAGCTTGATAGGGTCCAGGGCTCTAAGCTCCTACAATGAGCAGTTCTTC. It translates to CASSLIGSRALSSYNEQFF.

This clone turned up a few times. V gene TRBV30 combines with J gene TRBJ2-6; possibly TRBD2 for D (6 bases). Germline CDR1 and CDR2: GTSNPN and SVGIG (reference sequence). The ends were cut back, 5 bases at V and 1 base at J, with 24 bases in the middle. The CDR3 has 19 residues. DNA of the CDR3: TGTGCCTGGTTAAGGAAGCCGGGAGCAGTCCTATCTGGGGCCAACGTCCTGACTTTC. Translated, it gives CAWLRKPGAVLSGANVLTF.

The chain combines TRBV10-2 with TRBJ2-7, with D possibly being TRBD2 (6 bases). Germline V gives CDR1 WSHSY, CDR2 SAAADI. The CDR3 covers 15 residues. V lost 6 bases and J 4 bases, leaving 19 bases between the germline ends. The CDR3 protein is CASRETSIGSYEQYF. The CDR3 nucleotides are TGCGCCAGCAGGGAGACTAGTATTGGATCTTACGAGCAGTACTTC.

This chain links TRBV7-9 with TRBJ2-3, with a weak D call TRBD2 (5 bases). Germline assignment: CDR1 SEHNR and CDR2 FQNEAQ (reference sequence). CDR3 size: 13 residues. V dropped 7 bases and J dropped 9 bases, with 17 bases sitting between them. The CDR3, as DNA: TGTGCCAGCACCGACACCGGGGTTAGGACGCAGTATTTT. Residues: CASTDTGVRTQYF.

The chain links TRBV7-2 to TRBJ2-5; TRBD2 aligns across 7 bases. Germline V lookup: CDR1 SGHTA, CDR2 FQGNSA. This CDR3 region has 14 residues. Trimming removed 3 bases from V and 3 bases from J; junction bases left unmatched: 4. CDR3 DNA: TGTGCCAGCAGCTTCACGGGACTAAAAGAGACCCAGTACTTC. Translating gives CASSFTGLKETQYF. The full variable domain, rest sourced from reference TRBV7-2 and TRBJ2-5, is GAGVSQSPSNKVTEKGKDVELRCDPISGHTALYWYRQSLGQGLEFLIYFQGNSAPDKSGLPSDRFSAERTGGSVSTLTIQRTQQEDSAVYLCASSFTGLKETQYFGPGTRLLVL.

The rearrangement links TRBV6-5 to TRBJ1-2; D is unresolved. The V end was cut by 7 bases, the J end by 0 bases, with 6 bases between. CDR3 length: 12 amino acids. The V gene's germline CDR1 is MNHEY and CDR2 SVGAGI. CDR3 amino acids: CASKRANYGYTF. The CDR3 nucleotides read TGTGCCAGCAAGAGGGCTAACTATGGCTACACCTTC.

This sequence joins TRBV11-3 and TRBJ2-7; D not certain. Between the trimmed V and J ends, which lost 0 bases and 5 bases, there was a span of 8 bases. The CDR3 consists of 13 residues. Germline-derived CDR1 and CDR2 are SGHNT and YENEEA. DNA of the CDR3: TGTGCCAGCAGCTTAGATCTAACGGACGAGCAGTACTTC. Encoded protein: CASSLDLTDEQYF.

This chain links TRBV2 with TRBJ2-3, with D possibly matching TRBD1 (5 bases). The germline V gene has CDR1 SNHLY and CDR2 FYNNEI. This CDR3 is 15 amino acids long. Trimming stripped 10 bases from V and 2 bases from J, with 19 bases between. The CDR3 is CAIIGARVYTDTQYF. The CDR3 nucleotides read TGTGCCATCATTGGGGCCCGGGTGTACACAGATACGCAGTATTTT.

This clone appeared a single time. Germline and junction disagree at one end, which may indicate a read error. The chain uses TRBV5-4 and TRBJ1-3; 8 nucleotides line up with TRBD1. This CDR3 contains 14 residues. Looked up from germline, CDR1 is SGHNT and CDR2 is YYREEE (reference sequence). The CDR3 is CASSLTGGGNAIYF. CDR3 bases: TGTGCCAGCAGCTTGACAGGGGGTGGAAACGCCATATATTTT.

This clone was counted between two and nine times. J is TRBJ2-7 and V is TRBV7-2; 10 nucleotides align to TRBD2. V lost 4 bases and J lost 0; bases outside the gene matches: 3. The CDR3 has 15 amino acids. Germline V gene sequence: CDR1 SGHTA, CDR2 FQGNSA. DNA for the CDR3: TGTGCCAGCAGCTCGGGACTAGCGTACTCCTACGAGCAGTACTTC. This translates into CASSSGLAYSYEQYF. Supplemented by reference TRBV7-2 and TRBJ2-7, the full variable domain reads GAGVSQSPSNKVTEKGKDVELRCDPISGHTALYWYRQSLGQGLEFLIYFQGNSAPDKSGLPSDRFSAERTGGSVSTLTIQRTQQEDSAVYLCASSSGLAYSYEQYFGPGTRLTVT.

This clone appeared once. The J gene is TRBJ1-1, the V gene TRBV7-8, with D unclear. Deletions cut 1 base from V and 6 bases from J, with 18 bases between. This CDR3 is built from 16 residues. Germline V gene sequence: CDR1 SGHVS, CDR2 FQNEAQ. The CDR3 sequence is CASSLVSVALEAEAFF. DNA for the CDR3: TGTGCCAGCAGCTTAGTCTCGGTGGCGCTGGAGGCTGAAGCTTTCTTT.

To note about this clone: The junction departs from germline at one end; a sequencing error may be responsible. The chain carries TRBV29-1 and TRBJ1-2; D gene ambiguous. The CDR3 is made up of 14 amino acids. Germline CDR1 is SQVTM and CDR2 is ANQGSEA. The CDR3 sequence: CSIEDPPAAGGYTF. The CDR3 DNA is TGCAGCATTGAGGACCCGCCCGCGGCGGGAGGCTACACCTTC.

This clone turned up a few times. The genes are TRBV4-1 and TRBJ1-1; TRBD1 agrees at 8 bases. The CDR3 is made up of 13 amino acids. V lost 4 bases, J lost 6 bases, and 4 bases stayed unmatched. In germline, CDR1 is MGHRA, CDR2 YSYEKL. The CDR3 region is CASSPQGDSEAFF. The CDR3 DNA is TGCGCCAGCAGCCCACAGGGGGATTCTGAAGCTTTCTTT.

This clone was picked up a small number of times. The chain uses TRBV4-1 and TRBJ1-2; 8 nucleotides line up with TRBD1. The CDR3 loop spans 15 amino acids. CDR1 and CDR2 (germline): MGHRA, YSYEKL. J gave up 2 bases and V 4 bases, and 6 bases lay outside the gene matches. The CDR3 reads CASSPTGAGNYGYTF. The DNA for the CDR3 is TGCGCCAGCAGCCCGACAGGGGCGGGGAACTATGGCTACACCTTC.

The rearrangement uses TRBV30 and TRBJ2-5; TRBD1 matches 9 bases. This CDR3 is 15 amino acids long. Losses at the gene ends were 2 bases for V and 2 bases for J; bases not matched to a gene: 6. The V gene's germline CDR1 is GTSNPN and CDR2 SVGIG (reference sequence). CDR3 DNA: TGTGCCTGGAGTCCGGGACAGGGCGCACAAGAGACCCAGTACTTC. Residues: CAWSPGQGAQETQYF.

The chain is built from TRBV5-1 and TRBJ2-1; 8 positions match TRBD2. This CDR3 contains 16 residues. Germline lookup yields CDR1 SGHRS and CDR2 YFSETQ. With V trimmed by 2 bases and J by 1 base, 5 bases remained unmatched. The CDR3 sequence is CASSLSGGGSYNEQFF. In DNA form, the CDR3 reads TGCGCCAGCAGCTTAAGCGGGGGAGGATCCTACAATGAGCAGTTCTTC. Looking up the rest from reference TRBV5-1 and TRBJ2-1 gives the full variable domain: KAGVTQTPRYLIKTRGQQVTLSCSPISGHRSVSWYQQTPGQGLQFLFEYFSETQRNKGNFPGRFSGRQFSNSRSEMNVSTLELGDSALYLCASSLSGGGSYNEQFFGPGTRLTVL.

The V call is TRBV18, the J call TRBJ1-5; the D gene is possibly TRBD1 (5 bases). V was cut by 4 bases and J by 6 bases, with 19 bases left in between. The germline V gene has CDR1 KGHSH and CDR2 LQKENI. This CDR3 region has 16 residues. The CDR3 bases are TGTGCCAGCTCACAGGCAAGAACGCAGGGTGGTCAGCCCCAGCATTTT. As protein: CASSQARTQGGQPQHF.

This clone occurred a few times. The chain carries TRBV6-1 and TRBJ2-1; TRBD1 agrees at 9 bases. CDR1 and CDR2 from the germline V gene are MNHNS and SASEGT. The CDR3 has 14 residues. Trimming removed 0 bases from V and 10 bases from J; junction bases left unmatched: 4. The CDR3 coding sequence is TGTGCCAGCAGTGAAGCTCCGGGACAGGGCGAGCAGTTCTTC. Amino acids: CASSEAPGQGEQFF.

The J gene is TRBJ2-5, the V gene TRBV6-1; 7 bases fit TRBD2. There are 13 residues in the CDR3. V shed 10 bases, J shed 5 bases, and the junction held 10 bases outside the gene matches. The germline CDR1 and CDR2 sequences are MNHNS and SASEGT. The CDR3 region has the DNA TGTGCCACCCGGCGGCGGGAGATTGAGACCCAGTACTTC. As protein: CATRRREIETQYF.

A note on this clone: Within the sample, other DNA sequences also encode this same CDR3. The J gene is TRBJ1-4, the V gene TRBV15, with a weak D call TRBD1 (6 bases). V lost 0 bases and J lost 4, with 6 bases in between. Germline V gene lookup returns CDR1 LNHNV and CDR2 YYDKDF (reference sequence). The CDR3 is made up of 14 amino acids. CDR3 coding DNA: TGTGCCACCAGCAGAGACAGGGGTAATGAAAAACTGTTTTTT. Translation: CATSRDRGNEKLFF. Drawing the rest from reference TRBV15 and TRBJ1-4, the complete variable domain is DAMVIQNPRYQVTQFGKPVTLSCSQTLNHNVMYWYQQKSSQAPKLLFHYYDKDFNNEADTPDNFQSRRPNTSFCFLDIRSPGLGDTAMYLCATSRDRGNEKLFFGSGTQLSVL.

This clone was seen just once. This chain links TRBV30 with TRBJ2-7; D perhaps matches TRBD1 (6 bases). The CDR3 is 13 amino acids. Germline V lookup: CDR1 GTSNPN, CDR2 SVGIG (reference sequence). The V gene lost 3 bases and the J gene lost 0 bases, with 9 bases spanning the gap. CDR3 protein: CAWRGHVSYEQYF. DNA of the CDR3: TGTGCCTGGAGGGGACATGTCTCCTACGAGCAGTACTTC.

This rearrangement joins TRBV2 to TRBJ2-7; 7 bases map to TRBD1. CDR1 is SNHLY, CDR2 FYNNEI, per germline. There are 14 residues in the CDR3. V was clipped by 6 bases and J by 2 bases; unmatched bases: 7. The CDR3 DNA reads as TGTGCCAGCAGGGACGGGACAGTTACCTACGAGCAGTACTTC. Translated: CASRDGTVTYEQYF.

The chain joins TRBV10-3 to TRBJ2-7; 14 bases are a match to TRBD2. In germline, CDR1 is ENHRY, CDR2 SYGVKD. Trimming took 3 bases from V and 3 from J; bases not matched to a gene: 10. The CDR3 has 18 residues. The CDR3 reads CAISDGTSGRRMSYEQYF. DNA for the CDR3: TGTGCCATCAGTGACGGGACTAGCGGGAGAAGGATGAGCTACGAGCAGTACTTC.